What follows are 30 T cell receptor beta chains derived from one specimen sequenced in a study of T cells after posttransplantation cyclophosphamide. Treatment was busulfan-fludarabine conditioning, a marrow graft, and cyclophosphamide on days +3 and +4. The data were produced by immunoSEQ multiplex PCR, yet TCRdb's version contains in-frame clones alone and is incomplete. The data show about 4,100 clones, around 79% seen once. Specimen: PBMCs, collected 29 days after a stem cell transplant with posttransplant cyclophosphamide. The receptors were gathered from a male patient aged 45-60 years who received an allogeneic stem cell transplant from an unrelated donor, was CMV-positive, and had acute GVHD only. A subset of T cells may come from the graft donor.

The chain recombines TRBV11-2 with TRBJ2-1; a possible D gene is TRBD1 (5 bases). The CDR3 consists of 16 residues. CDR1 is SGHAT and CDR2 is FQNNGV in the germline V gene. V was trimmed by 1 base and J by 2 bases, leaving 12 bases between them. CDR3 region: CASSLGTQYTYNEQFF. CDR3 nucleotide sequence: TGTGCCAGCAGCTTAGGGACACAATACACCTACAATGAGCAGTTCTTC.

The sample holds a few counts of this clone. V usage is TRBV5-4 and J usage is TRBJ2-1, with TRBD2 matching 8 bases. This CDR3 has 14 amino acids. Germline V gives CDR1 SGHNT, CDR2 YYREEE (reference sequence). V gave up 2 bases and J gave up 5 bases; unmatched junction bases: 3. This CDR3 is CASSLVAGNNEQFF. CDR3 nucleotides: TGTGCCAGCAGCTTAGTAGCGGGGAACAATGAGCAGTTCTTC.

The chain carries TRBV30 and TRBJ1-4; D is ambiguous. V was pared by 6 bases and J by 0 bases, with 14 bases between. The CDR3 runs to 15 residues. Germline V gene lookup returns CDR1 GTSNPN and CDR2 SVGIG (reference sequence). DNA for the CDR3: TGTGCCTGCACGTCAGGCCCTTCAACTAATGAAAAACTGTTTTTT. Translation gives CACTSGPSTNEKLFF.

The chain has TRBV9 and TRBJ2-3; 10 bases are shared with TRBD2. CDR3 length: 17 residues. V trimming: 5 bases; J trimming: 0 bases; junction bases outside the gene matches: 9. Germline V gene data show CDR1 as SGDLS and CDR2 as YYNGEE. CDR3 residues: CASSPLLAGGSTDTQYF. The DNA of the CDR3 is TGTGCCAGCAGTCCCTTATTAGCGGGGGGTAGCACAGATACGCAGTATTTT. The variable domain in full, with the rest retrieved from reference TRBV9 and TRBJ2-3, is DSGVTQTPKHLITATGQRVTLRCSPRSGDLSVYWYQQSLDQGLQFLIQYYNGEERAKGNILERFSAQQFPDLHSELNLSSLELGDSALYFCASSPLLAGGSTDTQYFGPGTRLTVL.

The gene calls are TRBV27 and TRBJ2-5; tentatively, D is TRBD1 (6 bases). CDR3 length: 13 amino acids. Germline V gives CDR1 MNHEY, CDR2 SMNVEV (reference sequence). V dropped 10 bases and J dropped 4 bases, with 16 bases sitting between them. The DNA of the CDR3 is TGTGCCACCCGCAGGGGTACCAGAGAGACCCAGTACTTC. Protein: CATRRGTRETQYF.

This chain joins TRBV7-6 and TRBJ2-5; D perhaps matches TRBD1 (5 bases). CDR1 and CDR2 (germline): SGHVS, FNYEAQ. With 5 bases removed from V and 5 bases from J, the gap between germline ends came to 12 bases. This CDR3 has 13 amino acids. The CDR3 nucleotides read TGTGCCAGCAGCGGGCAGGGCTATGAGACCCAGTACTTC. Residues: CASSGQGYETQYF.

This clone was counted only a few times. One junction end disagrees with the germline gene, perhaps due to a read error. The rearrangement joins TRBV6-6 to TRBJ2-7, with 7 bases aligning to TRBD2. The CDR3 length is 15 residues. Germline V gene lookup returns CDR1 MNHNY and CDR2 SVGAGI (reference sequence). CDR3 nucleotides: TGTGCCATCAGTGGCCGGGCTAGCGGTTCCTACGAGCAGTACTTC. It yields the protein CAISGRASGSYEQYF.

CDR3 amino acids: CASSWTSGRNEQFF. The DNA for the CDR3 is TGCGCCAGCAGCTGGACTAGCGGACGCAATGAGCAGTTCTTC. The chain couples TRBV5-1 to TRBJ2-1; 10 bases agree with TRBD2. The CDR3 length is 14 residues. V dropped 3 bases and J dropped 6; count of bases not matched to a gene: 3. Germline-derived CDR1 and CDR2 are SGHRS and YFSETQ.

The chain recombines TRBV28 with TRBJ1-1, with D hard to call. Germline V lookup: CDR1 MDHEN, CDR2 SYDVKM. The CDR3 consists of 14 residues. The ends were cut back, 3 bases at V and 1 base at J, with 9 bases in the middle. Here the CDR3 DNA reads TGTGCCAGCAGTTTGACCGAGGGGAACACTGAAGCTTTCTTT. Translation gives CASSLTEGNTEAFF.

The chain couples TRBV30 to TRBJ2-7; 10 nucleotides agree with TRBD1. The CDR3 consists of 15 residues. The germline gives CDR1 GTSNPN, CDR2 SVGIG (reference sequence). Trimming took 0 bases from V and 8 from J; bases not matched to a gene: 10. CDR3 sequence: CAWSVLGTGAGKQYF. CDR3 DNA sequence: TGTGCCTGGAGTGTACTTGGGACAGGGGCTGGGAAGCAGTACTTC.

This clone was seen just once. The chain carries TRBV5-1 and TRBJ2-5, with 8 nucleotides matching TRBD2. Trimming removed 4 bases from V and 5 bases from J; junction bases left unmatched: 13. The CDR3 totals 16 residues. CDR1 and CDR2 from the germline V gene are SGHRS and YFSETQ. Here the CDR3 DNA reads TGCGCCAGCAGCCTCGGGGGGGAGGGGTTCGCGGAGACCCAGTACTTC. Protein: CASSLGGEGFAETQYF.

In its sample, this clone was seen once. This chain connects TRBV29-1 to TRBJ1-1, with TRBD1 matching over 9 bases. Trimming removed 5 bases from V and 3 bases from J; junction bases left unmatched: 1. CDR3 length: 12 residues. Per germline, CDR1 SQVTM and CDR2 ANQGSEA. CDR3: CSVRTGDTEAFF. The DNA for the CDR3 is TGCAGCGTTCGGACAGGGGACACTGAAGCTTTCTTT.

The chain uses TRBV6-6 and TRBJ2-3, with 7 nucleotides matching TRBD2. V was pared by 6 bases and J by 4 bases, with 7 bases of the junction left unmatched. Germline-derived CDR1 and CDR2 are MNHNY and SVGAGI (reference sequence). The CDR3 extends over 14 amino acids. DNA for the CDR3: TGTGCCAGCAGCCCAGCGGGACGTCCAGATACGCAGTATTTT. It encodes CASSPAGRPDTQYF.

The chain is built from TRBV7-6 and TRBJ2-7; 8 bases agree with TRBD2. The CDR3 sequence is 16 residues long. V gave up 4 bases and J gave up 2 bases; unmatched junction bases: 10. CDR1 is SGHVS and CDR2 is FNYEAQ in the germline V gene. CDR3 sequence: CASSSRLATGAYEQYF. Here the CDR3 DNA reads TGTGCCAGCAGCTCACGACTAGCGACCGGAGCCTACGAGCAGTACTTC. The complete variable domain, with remaining parts taken from reference TRBV7-6 and TRBJ2-7, reads GAGVSQSPRYKVTKRGQDVALRCDPISGHVSLYWYRQALGQGPEFLTYFNYEAQQDKSGLPNDRFSAERPEGSISTLTIQRTEQRDSAMYRCASSSRLATGAYEQYFGPGTRLTVT.

CDR3 protein: CASTPSMEDKETQYF. CDR3 nucleotide sequence: TGTGCCAGCACCCCTAGCATGGAGGATAAAGAGACCCAGTACTTC. This sequence joins TRBV11-1 and TRBJ2-5; tentative D call: TRBD2 (5 bases). Trimming stripped 7 bases from V and 3 bases from J, with 18 bases between. The CDR3 sequence is 15 residues long. Per germline, CDR1 SGHAT and CDR2 FQDESV (reference sequence).

This clone was counted only a few times. The rearrangement uses TRBV29-1 and TRBJ2-7; possibly TRBD1 for D (5 bases). Trimming shortened V by 3 bases and J by 4 bases, and 10 bases separated the two germline ends. Germline assignment: CDR1 SQVTM and CDR2 ANQGSEA. The CDR3 contains 12 residues. CDR3 nucleotides: TGCAGCGTTGAGGGGCGGCCTTACGAGCAGTACTTC. Residues: CSVEGRPYEQYF.

This clone occurred once. The rearrangement joins TRBV11-1 to TRBJ2-7; 7 bases are shared with TRBD2. The V and J ends lost 5 bases and 1 base, in that order; junction bases with no gene match: 17. The CDR3 length is 18 residues. Germline-derived CDR1 and CDR2 are SGHAT and FQDESV (reference sequence). The CDR3 DNA is TGTGCCAGCAGCCGAGCCGGGACCCCGCGCGGGGGTTCCTACGAGCAGTACTTC. Its translation: CASSRAGTPRGGSYEQYF.

The CDR3 bases are TGTGCCAGCAGCTTAGTGGAGAATGAGCAGTTCTTC. This sequence encodes CASSLVENEQFF. The V gene is TRBV7-8, the J gene TRBJ2-1; D unclear. The V end lost 1 base, the J end lost 7 bases, and 5 bases lay between the germline ends. Germline values: CDR1 SGHVS, CDR2 FQNEAQ. This CDR3 is 12 amino acids long.

The chain is built from TRBV10-3 and TRBJ2-5; D remains ambiguous. Germline CDR1 reads ENHRY; CDR2 reads SYGVKD. V was pared by 1 base and J by 1 base, with 10 bases between. The CDR3 runs 15 residues. The CDR3 protein is CAISEYQVSQETQYF. The CDR3 DNA reads as TGTGCCATCAGTGAGTATCAAGTCAGCCAAGAGACCCAGTACTTC.

The chain is built from TRBV9 and TRBJ2-1; D may be TRBD2 (6 bases). CDR3 length: 16 amino acids. CDR1 and CDR2 (germline): SGDLS, YYNGEE. Trimming stripped 3 bases from V and 2 bases from J, with 15 bases between. The CDR3 sequence is CASSGHGSPAYNEQFF. The CDR3 DNA reads TGTGCCAGCAGCGGACACGGGAGTCCCGCCTACAATGAGCAGTTCTTC.

The chain carries TRBV7-9 and TRBJ2-1; 12 positions agree with TRBD2. V lost 4 bases, J lost 7 bases, and 8 bases stayed unmatched. The CDR3 extends over 16 amino acids. Germline lookup yields CDR1 SEHNR and CDR2 FQNEAQ (reference sequence). The CDR3 DNA sequence: TGTGCCAGCAGCTCAGGACTAGCGGGATCTCGGAATGAGCAGTTCTTC. Its protein is CASSSGLAGSRNEQFF.

This clone was seen once. V gene TRBV2 combines with J gene TRBJ2-2, with D tentatively TRBD1 (8 bases). V was shortened by 8 bases and J by 3 bases, with 16 bases between the two germline ends. The CDR3 contains 15 residues. Germline CDR1 SNHLY, CDR2 FYNNEI. As DNA, the CDR3 is TGTGCCAGCGGGAGGGACAGGTCGGACACCGGGGAGCTGTTTTTT. This encodes CASGRDRSDTGELFF.

The chain uses TRBV5-1 and TRBJ1-6, with D hard to call. CDR3 length: 15 amino acids. Germline loops: CDR1 SGHRS, CDR2 YFSETQ. Trimming removed 0 bases from V and 6 bases from J, with 10 bases in between. DNA for the CDR3: TGCGCCAGCAGCTTGGGGGAGGGAATTAATTCACCCCTCCACTTT. Amino acids: CASSLGEGINSPLHF.

J is TRBJ2-1 and V is TRBV7-3; 9 bases map to TRBD2. The length of the CDR3 is 15 residues. The V segment lost 2 bases and the J segment 2 bases; nucleotides outside the gene matches: 1. Germline lookup yields CDR1 SGHTA and CDR2 FQGTGA. The CDR3: CASSLGGGAYNEQFF. The CDR3 region has the DNA TGTGCCAGCAGCTTAGGCGGGGGGGCCTACAATGAGCAGTTCTTC.

The V and J genes are TRBV15 and TRBJ2-7, with D perhaps TRBD1 (6 bases). CDR3 length: 14 amino acids. Germline CDR1 LNHNV, CDR2 YYDKDF (reference sequence). Trimming pared 4 bases from V and 5 bases from J, leaving 15 bases between. The CDR3 nucleotides read TGTGCCACCAGCACTACGACAGGTATAAACGAGCAGTACTTC. Its translation: CATSTTTGINEQYF. Drawing the rest from reference TRBV15 and TRBJ2-7, the complete variable domain is DAMVIQNPRYQVTQFGKPVTLSCSQTLNHNVMYWYQQKSSQAPKLLFHYYDKDFNNEADTPDNFQSRRPNTSFCFLDIRSPGLGDTAMYLCATSTTTGINEQYFGPGTRLTVT.

The chain carries TRBV30 and TRBJ2-3; D ambiguous. CDR1 is GTSNPN, CDR2 SVGIG, per germline (reference sequence). The CDR3 length is 13 residues. V lost 1 base and J lost 2, with 7 bases in between. CDR3 DNA: TGTGCCTGGAGTGCTGCGGCCACAGATACGCAGTATTTT. It encodes CAWSAAATDTQYF.

This chain uses TRBV10-3 with TRBJ1-2; tentatively, D is TRBD1 (6 bases). The CDR3 is made up of 15 amino acids. Germline V CDR1 and CDR2: ENHRY, SYGVKD. Between the trimmed V and J ends, which lost 6 bases and 2 bases, there was a span of 16 bases. The CDR3 coding sequence is TGTGCCATCAGCCCTGGACAGTTTTGGAACTATGGCTACACCTTC. It encodes CAISPGQFWNYGYTF.

As DNA, the CDR3 is TGTGCCAGCAGCATAGGGGGTACCCTACGAGAGCAGTTCTTC. Its translation is CASSIGGTLREQFF. The chain is built from TRBV28 and TRBJ2-1; D might be TRBD1 (6 bases). CDR3 length: 14 residues. CDR1 is MDHEN, CDR2 SYDVKM, per germline. The V and J ends lost 6 bases and 10 bases respectively, with 19 bases between them.

The chain employs TRBV7-2 and TRBJ2-7; 9 bases agree with TRBD2. Per the germline V gene, CDR1 is SGHTA and CDR2 is FQGNSA. The V segment lost 1 base and the J segment 8 bases; nucleotides outside the gene matches: 12. The CDR3 is made up of 16 amino acids. The CDR3 bases are TGTGCCAGCAGCTTAGGGCGGGGGGGACGCTACGGGCAGCAGTACTTC. This gives the protein CASSLGRGGRYGQQYF.

This chain connects TRBV15 to TRBJ2-1, with D perhaps matching TRBD2 (5 bases). CDR3 size: 15 residues. Looked up from germline, CDR1 is LNHNV and CDR2 is YYDKDF (reference sequence). Trimming removed 6 bases from V and 4 bases from J, with 16 bases in between. The CDR3 nucleotides read TGTGCCACCAGTGGATCGCGACTAAGGTACAATGAGCAGTTCTTC. Translating it yields CATSGSRLRYNEQFF.